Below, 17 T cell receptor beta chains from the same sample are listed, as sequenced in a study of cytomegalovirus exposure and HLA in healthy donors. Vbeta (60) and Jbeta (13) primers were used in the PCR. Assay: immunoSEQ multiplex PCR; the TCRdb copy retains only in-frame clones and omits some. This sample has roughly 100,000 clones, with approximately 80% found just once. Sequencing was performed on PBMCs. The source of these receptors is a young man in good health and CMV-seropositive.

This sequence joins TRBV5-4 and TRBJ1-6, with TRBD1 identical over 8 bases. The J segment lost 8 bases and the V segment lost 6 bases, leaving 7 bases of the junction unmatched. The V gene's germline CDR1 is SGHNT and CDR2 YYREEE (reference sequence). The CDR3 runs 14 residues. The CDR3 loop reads CASTRAGGDSPLHF. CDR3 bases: TGTGCCAGCACCCGAGCAGGGGGCGATTCACCCCTCCACTTT. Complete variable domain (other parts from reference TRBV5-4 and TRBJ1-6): ETGVTQSPTHLIKTRGQQVTLRCSSQSGHNTVSWYQQALGQGPQFIFQYYREEENGRGNFPPRFSGLQFPNYSSELNVNALELDDSALYLCASTRAGGDSPLHFGNGTRLTVT.

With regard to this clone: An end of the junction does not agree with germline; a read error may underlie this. In nucleotides, the CDR3 is TGTGCCAGCAATTACAAGACAGGCTTCTATGGCTACACCTTC. Amino acid sequence: CASNYKTGFYGYTF. The chain couples TRBV6-6 to TRBJ1-2; D may be TRBD1 (6 bases). Germline V CDR1 and CDR2: MNHNY, SVGAGI (reference sequence). This CDR3 has 14 residues.

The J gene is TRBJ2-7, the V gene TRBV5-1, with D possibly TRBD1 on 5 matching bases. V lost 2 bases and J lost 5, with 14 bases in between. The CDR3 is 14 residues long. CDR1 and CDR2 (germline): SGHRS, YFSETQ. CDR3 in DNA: TGCGCCAGCAGCTTTTGGACAACGAAGGACGAGCAGTACTTC. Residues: CASSFWTTKDEQYF.

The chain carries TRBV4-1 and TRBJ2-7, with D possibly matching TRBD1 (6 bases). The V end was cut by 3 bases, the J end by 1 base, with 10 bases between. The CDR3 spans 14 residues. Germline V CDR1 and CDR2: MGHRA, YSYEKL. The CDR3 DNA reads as TGCGCCAGCAGCCAGGGTGGACAGTCCTACGAGCAGTACTTC. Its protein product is CASSQGGQSYEQYF.

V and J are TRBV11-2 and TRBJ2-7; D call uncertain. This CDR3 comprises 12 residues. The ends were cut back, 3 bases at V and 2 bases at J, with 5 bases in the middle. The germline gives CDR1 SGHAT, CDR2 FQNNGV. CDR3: CASSLAPYEQYF. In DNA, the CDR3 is TGTGCCAGCAGCTTGGCCCCCTACGAGCAGTACTTC.

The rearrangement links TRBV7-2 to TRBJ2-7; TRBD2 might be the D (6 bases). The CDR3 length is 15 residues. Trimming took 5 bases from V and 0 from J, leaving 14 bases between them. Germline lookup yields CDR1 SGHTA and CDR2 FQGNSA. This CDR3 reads CASSPYQRASYEQYF. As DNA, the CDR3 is TGTGCCAGCAGCCCCTACCAGCGGGCCTCCTACGAGCAGTACTTC. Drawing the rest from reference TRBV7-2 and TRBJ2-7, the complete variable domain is GAGVSQSPSNKVTEKGKDVELRCDPISGHTALYWYRQSLGQGLEFLIYFQGNSAPDKSGLPSDRFSAERTGGSVSTLTIQRTQQEDSAVYLCASSPYQRASYEQYFGPGTRLTVT.

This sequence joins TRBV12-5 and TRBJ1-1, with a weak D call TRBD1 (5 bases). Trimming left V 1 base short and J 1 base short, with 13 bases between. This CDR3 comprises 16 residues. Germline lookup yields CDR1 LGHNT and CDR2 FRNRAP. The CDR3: CASGLGRGEGNTEAFF. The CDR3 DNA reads TGTGCTAGTGGTTTGGGGCGAGGGGAGGGGAACACTGAAGCTTTCTTT.

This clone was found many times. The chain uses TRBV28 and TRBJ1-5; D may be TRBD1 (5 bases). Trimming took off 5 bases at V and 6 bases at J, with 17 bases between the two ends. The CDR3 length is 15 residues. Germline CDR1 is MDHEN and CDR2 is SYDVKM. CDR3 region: CASSRGVGSGQPQHF. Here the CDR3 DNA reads TGTGCCAGCAGTCGAGGGGTGGGTAGCGGTCAGCCCCAGCATTTT.

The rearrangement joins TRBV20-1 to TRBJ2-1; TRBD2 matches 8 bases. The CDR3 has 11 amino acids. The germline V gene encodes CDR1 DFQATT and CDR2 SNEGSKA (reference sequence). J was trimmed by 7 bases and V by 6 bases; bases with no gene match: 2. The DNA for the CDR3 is TGCAGTGCCCCGGGAGGGAATGAGCAGTTCTTC. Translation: CSAPGGNEQFF.

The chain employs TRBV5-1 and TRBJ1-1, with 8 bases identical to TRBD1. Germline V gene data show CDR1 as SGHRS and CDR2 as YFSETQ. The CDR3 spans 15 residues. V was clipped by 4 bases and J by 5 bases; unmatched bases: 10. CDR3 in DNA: TGCGCCAGCAGCCCTGGACAGGGCTTGAGGACTGAAGCTTTCTTT. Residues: CASSPGQGLRTEAFF.

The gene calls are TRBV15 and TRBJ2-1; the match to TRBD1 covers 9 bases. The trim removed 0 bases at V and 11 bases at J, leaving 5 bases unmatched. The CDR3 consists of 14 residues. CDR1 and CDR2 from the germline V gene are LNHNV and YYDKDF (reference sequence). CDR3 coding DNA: TGTGCCACCAGCAGAGATATCGGACAGGGGAAGCAGTTCTTC. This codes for CATSRDIGQGKQFF.

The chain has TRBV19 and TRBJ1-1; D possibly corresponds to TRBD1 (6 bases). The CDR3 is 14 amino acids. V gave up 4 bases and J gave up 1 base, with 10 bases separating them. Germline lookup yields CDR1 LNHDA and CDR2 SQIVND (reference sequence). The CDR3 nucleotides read TGTGCCAGTAGTACCGGGACACCGAACACTGAAGCTTTCTTT. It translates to CASSTGTPNTEAFF.

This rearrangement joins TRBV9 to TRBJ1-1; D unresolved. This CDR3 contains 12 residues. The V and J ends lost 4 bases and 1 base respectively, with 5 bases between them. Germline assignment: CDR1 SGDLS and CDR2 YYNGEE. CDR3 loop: CASSPGNTEAFF. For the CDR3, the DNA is TGTGCCAGCAGCCCCGGGAACACTGAAGCTTTCTTT.

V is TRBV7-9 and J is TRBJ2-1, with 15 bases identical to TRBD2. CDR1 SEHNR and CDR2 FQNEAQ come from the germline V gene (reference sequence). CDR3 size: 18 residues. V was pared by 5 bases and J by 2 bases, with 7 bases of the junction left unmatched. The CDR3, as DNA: TGTGCCAGCAGCCCCCTCGGGACTAGCGGGGGGCCCTACAATGAGCAGTTCTTC. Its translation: CASSPLGTSGGPYNEQFF.

The CDR3 coding sequence is TGTGCCAGCAGCTCGTCCACATCAGGGATTACCGGGGAGCTGTTTTTT. Its protein is CASSSSTSGITGELFF. The chain uses TRBV7-9 and TRBJ2-2; weak D call: TRBD1 (5 bases). V lost 4 bases, J lost 5 bases, and 17 bases lay in between. The CDR3 extends over 16 amino acids. CDR1 is SEHNR and CDR2 is FQNEAQ in the germline V gene (reference sequence).

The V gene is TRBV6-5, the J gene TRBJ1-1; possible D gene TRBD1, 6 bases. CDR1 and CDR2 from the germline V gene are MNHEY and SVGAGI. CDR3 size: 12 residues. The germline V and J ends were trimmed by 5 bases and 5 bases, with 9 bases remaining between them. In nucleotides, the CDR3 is TGTGCCAGCAGTGTCAGGGGAACTGAAGCTTTCTTT. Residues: CASSVRGTEAFF.

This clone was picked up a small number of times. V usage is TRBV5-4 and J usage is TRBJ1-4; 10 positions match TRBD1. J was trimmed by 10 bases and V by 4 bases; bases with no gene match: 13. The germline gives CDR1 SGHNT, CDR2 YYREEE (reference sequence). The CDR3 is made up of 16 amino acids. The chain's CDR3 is CASSQKAGTGVGKLFF. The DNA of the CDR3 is TGTGCCAGCAGCCAAAAAGCCGGGACAGGGGTTGGAAAACTGTTTTTT. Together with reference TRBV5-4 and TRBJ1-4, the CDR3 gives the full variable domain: ETGVTQSPTHLIKTRGQQVTLRCSSQSGHNTVSWYQQALGQGPQFIFQYYREEENGRGNFPPRFSGLQFPNYSSELNVNALELDDSALYLCASSQKAGTGVGKLFFGSGTQLSVL.